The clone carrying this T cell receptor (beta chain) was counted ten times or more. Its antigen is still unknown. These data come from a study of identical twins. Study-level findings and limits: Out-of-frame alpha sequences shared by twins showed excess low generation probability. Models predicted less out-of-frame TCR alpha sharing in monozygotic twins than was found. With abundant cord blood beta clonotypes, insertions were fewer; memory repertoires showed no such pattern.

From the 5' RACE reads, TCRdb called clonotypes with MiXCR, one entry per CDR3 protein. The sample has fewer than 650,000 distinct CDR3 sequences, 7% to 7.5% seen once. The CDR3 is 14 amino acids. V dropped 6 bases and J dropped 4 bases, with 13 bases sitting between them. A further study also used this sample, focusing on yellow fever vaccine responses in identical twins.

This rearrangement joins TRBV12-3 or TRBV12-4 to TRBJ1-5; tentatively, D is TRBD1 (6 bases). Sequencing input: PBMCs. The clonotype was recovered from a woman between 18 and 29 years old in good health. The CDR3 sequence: CASRSGVGNQPQHF. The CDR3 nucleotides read TGTGCCAGCAGATCAGGGGTAGGAAATCAGCCCCAGCATTTT.